Listed below are T cell receptor beta chains from one sample, sequenced in a study of human T cells and chemical hapten exposure. TCRdb recomputed calls from the RACE reads with MiXCR, one row per CDR3 protein. Of approximately 34,000 distinct CDR3 sequences listed, approximately 5% are singletons. The specimen was whole blood. These TCRs come from a human donor in good health. Some clones in this sample may be carry-over from other donors' samples. CDR3s include the opening cysteine and the closing phenylalanine or tryptophan. A D gene is named only where the DNA matches it firmly. Size values are once, few and many counts, or a class for expanded clones, and some rows have none.

cdr3_aa cdr3_nt clone_size d_call j_call v_call
CASSQEANRAHEKLFF TGTGCCAGCAGCCAAGAAGCCAACAGGGCACATGAAAAACTGTTTTTT medium-sized - TRBJ1-4 TRBV4-2
CASSHRGYEQYF TGTGCCAGCAGCCACAGGGGCTACGAGCAGTACTTC many - TRBJ2-7 TRBV3-1
CSVALGASGYNEQFF TGCAGCGTCGCACTAGGGGCTAGCGGGTACAATGAGCAGTTCTTC - TRBD2 TRBJ2-1 TRBV29-1
CASSLVSMGVREQFF TGTGCCAGCAGCTTAGTCTCGATGGGGGTTCGGGAGCAGTTCTTC - - TRBJ2-1 TRBV7-6
CASSYRPSGASADTQYF TGTGCCAGCAGTTACAGGCCTAGCGGGGCCTCAGCAGATACGCAGTATTTT medium-sized TRBD2 TRBJ2-3 TRBV6-2/TRBV6-3
CASSYPLGANVLTF TGTGCCAGCAGTTACCCCCTCGGGGCCAACGTCCTGACTTTC many - TRBJ2-6 TRBV27
CASSSWTINQPQHF TGTGCCAGCAGTAGTTGGACGATCAATCAGCCCCAGCATTTT many - TRBJ1-5 TRBV28
CASSPGTANTEAFF TGTGCCAGCTCACCCGGGACAGCGAACACTGAAGCTTTCTTT - TRBD1 TRBJ1-1 TRBV18
CASKRIDTDTQYF TGTGCCAGCAAAAGGATCGACACAGATACGCAGTATTTT few - TRBJ2-3 TRBV6-2/TRBV6-3
CASSPNRGRETQYF TGTGCCAGCAGCCCAAACAGGGGGCGCGAGACCCAGTACTTC - TRBD1 TRBJ2-5 TRBV7-8
CASSQDARRQGEQPQHF TGCGCCAGCAGCCAAGATGCGCGAAGACAGGGGGAACAGCCCCAGCATTTT many TRBD1 TRBJ1-5 TRBV4-1
CASSYGQGNSPLHF TGTGCCAGCAGTTACGGTCAGGGGAATTCACCCCTCCACTTT - - TRBJ1-6 TRBV6-5
CASSPGGGRSNQPQHF TGTGCCAGCAGTCCTGGGGGGGGACGGAGCAATCAGCCCCAGCATTTT - - TRBJ1-5 TRBV12-3/TRBV12-4
CASSLVGGARGTEAFF TGTGCCAGCAGCTTAGTGGGGGGGGCGCGGGGCACTGAAGCTTTCTTT many - TRBJ1-1 TRBV7-2
CSVTSGTGWYEQYF TGCAGCGTTACCTCCGGGACAGGGTGGTACGAGCAGTACTTC - TRBD1 TRBJ2-7 TRBV29-1
CAISEGPTVLQETQYF TGTGCCATCAGTGAGGGGCCGACAGTGCTCCAAGAGACCCAGTACTTC many - TRBJ2-5 TRBV10-3
CASSSADRGTEAFF TGTGCCAGCAGCTCGGCGGACAGGGGGACTGAAGCTTTCTTT few TRBD1 TRBJ1-1 TRBV7-9
CASSLSLAGNYEQFF TGCGCCAGCAGCTTGTCACTAGCGGGGAATTATGAGCAGTTCTTC many TRBD2 TRBJ2-1 TRBV5-1
CASSQASSYNEQFF TGTGCCAGCAGTCAAGCTAGCTCCTACAATGAGCAGTTCTTC many - TRBJ2-1 TRBV6-6
CASSFERGYNEQFF TGTGCCAGCAGCTTCGAGCGGGGCTACAATGAGCAGTTCTTC many TRBD2 TRBJ2-1 TRBV7-2
CASSHRDYNQPQHF TGTGCCAGCAGTCACAGGGACTACAATCAGCCCCAGCATTTT many - TRBJ1-5 TRBV27
CASSLAGTTQETQYF TGCGCCAGCAGCTTGGCCGGGACTACCCAAGAGACCCAGTACTTC few TRBD2 TRBJ2-5 TRBV5-1
CASSHPGAPDSGANVLTF TGCGCCAGCAGCCACCCCGGAGCTCCAGACTCTGGGGCCAACGTCCTGACTTTC many - TRBJ2-6 TRBV4-3
CASSADTITGELFF TGTGCCAGCAGTGCAGATACCATCACCGGGGAGCTGTTTTTT many - TRBJ2-2 TRBV2
CASSFGRRNTEAFF TGTGCCAGCAGTTTCGGACGGCGGAACACTGAAGCTTTCTTT - - TRBJ1-1 TRBV12-3/TRBV12-4
CASSEALTDVSNEKLFF TGTGCCAGCAGTGAAGCCTTGACCGACGTATCTAACGAAAAACTGTTTTTT - - TRBJ1-4 TRBV6-1
CASSLDTGLANEQFF TGCGCCAGCAGCTTGGATACGGGACTAGCGAATGAGCAGTTCTTC many TRBD2 TRBJ2-1 TRBV5-1
CASSFRTGSGNYGYTF TGTGCCAGCAGTTTCCGGACAGGGAGTGGGAACTATGGCTACACCTTC few TRBD1 TRBJ1-2 TRBV12-3/TRBV12-4
CASSLWSGIAFF TGTGCCAGCAGCTTGTGGTCAGGGATAGCTTTCTTT many - TRBJ1-1 TRBV5-8
CATSVGTGGTTDTQYF TGTGCCACCAGTGTAGGGACAGGGGGCACCACAGATACGCAGTATTTT many TRBD1 TRBJ2-3 TRBV24-1
CASNESLDRAYYQPQHF TGCGCCAGCAACGAATCCCTTGACAGGGCCTACTATCAGCCCCAGCATTTT many TRBD1 TRBJ1-5 TRBV10-1
CASWGRLITGELFF TGTGCCTCCTGGGGGCGTTTGATCACCGGGGAGCTGTTTTTT many - TRBJ2-2 TRBV6-2/TRBV6-3
CASTHRSSSAGELFF TGTGCCAGCACTCACAGATCATCCAGTGCCGGGGAGCTGTTTTTT many - TRBJ2-2 TRBV6-6
CASSGTGGSGANVLTF TGTGCCAGCAGTGGGACAGGGGGCTCTGGGGCCAACGTCCTGACTTTC many TRBD1 TRBJ2-6 TRBV6-4